These T cell receptor beta chains were read from a single sample in a study of Graves' ophthalmopathy and Graves' hyperthyroidism. Each CDR3 protein gets one entry after TCRdb re-called the multiplex PCR reads with MiXCR. This table holds 200,000 to 250,000 distinct CDR3 sequences, 45% found once. The specimen sequenced was peripheral blood. The receptors originated from an adult man with Graves' ophthalmopathy. Both conserved end residues are trimmed from each CDR3. The order of the fields is CDR3 length, V gene, D gene, CDR3 protein. A D gene is named only where the DNA matches it firmly.

>13|TRBV5-1|NA
ASSGTQGNGEKLF
>13|TRBV20-1|NA
SARWAGIGTGELF
>12|TRBV5-1|NA
ASSPGQKTDTQY
>13|TRBV7-2|TRBD1
ASSLGLQGADTQY
>13|TRBV5-4|NA
ASSLGHSGANVLT
>13|TRBV7-8|TRBD1
ASSSRDRGYYGYT
>12|TRBV7-6|TRBD1
ASSDLGQGEKLF
>12|TRBV10-2|NA
ASKSTSHQETQY
>10|TRBV29-1|TRBD1
SVFTGVYGYT
>15|TRBV9|NA
ASSTRSGHIYNSPLH
>15|TRBV24-1|NA
ATSDLPGGEDEETQY
>13|TRBV2|NA
ASSLYEVPNQPQH
>17|TRBV7-3|NA
ASSLRDRDAVGPFYGYT
>13|TRBV7-6|TRBD1
ASSRTGDTNTEAF
>13|TRBV7-2|TRBD2
ASSLAEMYQETQY
>12|TRBV27|NA
ASSLSRVGQPQH
>12|TRBV29-1|TRBD1
SADWGQGAKTQY
>11|TRBV24-1|NA
ATSDNRDEKLF
>12|TRBV5-1|TRBD1
ASSRDREGYEQY
>9|TRBV12-3/TRBV12-4|NA
ASSLTVEQY
>13|TRBV6-1|TRBD2
ASSEPGLASYEQY
>12|TRBV5-6|NA
ASNQGGGSQPQH
>12|TRBV2|NA
ASSGGGGGEKLF
>15|TRBV2|NA
ASSHRAGWYYNSPLH
>14|TRBV9|TRBD2
ASSARLAGLNGELF
>11|TRBV7-9|NA
ASASYGGTEAF
>13|TRBV25-1|NA
ASSDPNGGTYEQY
>12|TRBV7-3|NA
ASSGYRSANGYT
>11|TRBV5-6|TRBD1
ASSLVGTDEAF
>14|TRBV7-9|TRBD1
ASSSGQGASTGELF
>13|TRBV13|NA
ASSLGRRTNYGYT
>14|TRBV24-1|NA
ATSDSWGAGANVLT
>10|TRBV10-3|NA
AIAGVNQPQH
>13|TRBV20-1|NA
SARDPWSPSEGYT
>12|TRBV29-1|NA
SFLIQGPGETQY